This TCR beta chain was sequenced in a study of CD8+ T cells in alopecia areata. Whole-study context: The investigators scored severity in treated patients by the percentage of affected scalp area.

Germline V CDR1 and CDR2: SGHRS, YFSETQ. The CDR3 is 14 residues long. V lost 4 bases to trimming and J lost 5 bases; unmatched junction nucleotides: 7. Sequencing templates came from extracted RNA that was reverse transcribed into cDNA. Assay: immunoSEQ multiplex PCR; the TCRdb copy retains only in-frame clones and omits some. The sample yields about 210,000 clones, around three fifths seen once. Described treatment: oral pan-JAK inhibitor, 5-10 mg twice daily. The genes are TRBV5-1 and TRBJ2-5; 8 bases fit TRBD2. The specimen was CD4+ T cells sorted from blood, collected at week 4, from a patient treated with tofacitinib. This clonotype was obtained from a human donor with alopecia areata. CDR3 sequence (DNA): TGCGCCAGCAGCACGGGGGGGCCTGGTGAGACCCAGTACTTC. Translating gives CASSTGGPGETQYF.